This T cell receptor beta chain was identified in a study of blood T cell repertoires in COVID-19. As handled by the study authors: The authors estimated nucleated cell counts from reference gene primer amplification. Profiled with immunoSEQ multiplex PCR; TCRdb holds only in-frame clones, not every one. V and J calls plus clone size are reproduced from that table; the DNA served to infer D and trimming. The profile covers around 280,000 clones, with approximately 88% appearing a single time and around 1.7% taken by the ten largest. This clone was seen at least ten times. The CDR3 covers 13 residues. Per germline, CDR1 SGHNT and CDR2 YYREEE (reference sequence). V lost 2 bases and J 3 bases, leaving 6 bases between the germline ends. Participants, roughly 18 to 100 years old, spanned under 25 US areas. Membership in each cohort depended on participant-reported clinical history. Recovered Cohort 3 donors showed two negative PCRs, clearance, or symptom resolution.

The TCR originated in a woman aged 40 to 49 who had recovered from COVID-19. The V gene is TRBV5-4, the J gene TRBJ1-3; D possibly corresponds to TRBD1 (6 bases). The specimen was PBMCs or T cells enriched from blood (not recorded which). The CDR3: CASSLQGGNTIYF. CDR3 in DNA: TGTGCCAGCAGCTTACAGGGTGGAAACACCATATATTTT.